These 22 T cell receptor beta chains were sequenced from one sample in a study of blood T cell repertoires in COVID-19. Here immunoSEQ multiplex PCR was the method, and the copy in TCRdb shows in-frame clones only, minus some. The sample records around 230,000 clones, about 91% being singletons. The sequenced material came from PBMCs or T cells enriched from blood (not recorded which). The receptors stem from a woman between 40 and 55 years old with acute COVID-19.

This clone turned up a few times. CDR3 sequence reads: CATSARDKSYEQYV. The CDR3 DNA is TGTGCCACCAGTGCCCGGGACAAGTCCTACGAGCAGTACGTC. This sequence joins TRBV24-1 and TRBJ2-7; the D gene is possibly TRBD1 (6 bases). CDR3 length: 14 amino acids. Germline assignment: CDR1 KGHDR and CDR2 SFDVKD. Trimming took off 5 bases at V and 1 base at J, with 11 bases between the two ends.

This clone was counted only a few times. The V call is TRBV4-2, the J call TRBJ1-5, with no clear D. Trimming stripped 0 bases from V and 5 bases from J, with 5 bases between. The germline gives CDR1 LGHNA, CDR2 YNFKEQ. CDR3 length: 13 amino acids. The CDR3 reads CASSQDRDQPQHF. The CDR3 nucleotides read TGTGCCAGCAGCCAAGACCGAGATCAGCCCCAGCATTTT.

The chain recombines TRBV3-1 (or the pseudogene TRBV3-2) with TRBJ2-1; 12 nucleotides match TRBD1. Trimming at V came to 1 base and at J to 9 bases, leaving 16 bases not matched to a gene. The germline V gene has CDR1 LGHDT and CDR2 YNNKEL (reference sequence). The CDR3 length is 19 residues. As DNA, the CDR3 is TGTGCCAGCAGCCAAGTTTTCCCGGGACAGGGGGCTGGTAACATTGAGCAGTTCTTC. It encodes CASSQVFPGQGAGNIEQFF.

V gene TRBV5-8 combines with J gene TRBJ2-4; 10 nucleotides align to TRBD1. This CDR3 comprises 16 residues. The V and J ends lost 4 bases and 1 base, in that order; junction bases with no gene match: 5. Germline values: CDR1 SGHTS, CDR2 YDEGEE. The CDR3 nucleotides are TGTGCCAGCAGCAAGGGACAGGGGAGCGCCAAAAACATTCAGTACTTC. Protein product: CASSKGQGSAKNIQYF.

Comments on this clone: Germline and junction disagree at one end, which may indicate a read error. Written as DNA, the CDR3 is TGCGCCCGCAGCTTGGGCGGGGGGGTCTCTGGAAACACCATATATTTT. Translation gives CARSLGGGVSGNTIYF. The chain combines TRBV5-1 with TRBJ1-3; D possibly corresponds to TRBD1 (5 bases). CDR3 size: 16 residues. The germline CDR1 and CDR2 sequences are SGHRS and YFSETQ. Filled out from reference TRBV5-1 and TRBJ1-3, the complete variable domain reads KAGVTQTPRYLIKTRGQQVTLSCSPISGHRSVSWYQQTPGQGLQFLFEYFSETQRNKGNFPGRFSGRQFSNSRSEMNVSTLELGDSALYLCARSLGGGVSGNTIYFGEGSWLTVV.

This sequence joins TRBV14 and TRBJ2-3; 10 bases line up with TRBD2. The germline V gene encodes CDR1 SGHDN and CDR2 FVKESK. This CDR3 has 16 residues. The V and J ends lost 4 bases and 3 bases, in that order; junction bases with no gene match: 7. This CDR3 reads CASSPETSGTTDTQYF. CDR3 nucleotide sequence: TGTGCCAGCAGCCCTGAAACTAGCGGGACGACAGATACGCAGTATTTT.

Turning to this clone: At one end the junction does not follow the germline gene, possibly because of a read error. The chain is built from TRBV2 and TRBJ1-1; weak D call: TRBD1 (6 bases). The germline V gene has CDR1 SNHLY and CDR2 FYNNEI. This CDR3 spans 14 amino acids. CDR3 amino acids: CASREDRLITEAFF. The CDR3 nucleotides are TGTGCCAGCAGAGAAGACAGGTTAATCACTGAAGCTTTCTTT.

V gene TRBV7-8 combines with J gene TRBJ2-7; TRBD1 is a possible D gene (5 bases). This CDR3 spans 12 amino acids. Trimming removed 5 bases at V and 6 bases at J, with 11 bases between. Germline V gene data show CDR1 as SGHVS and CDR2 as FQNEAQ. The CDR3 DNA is TGTGCCAGCAGCCCAGGGTTGGCCGAGCAGTACGTC. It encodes CASSPGLAEQYV.

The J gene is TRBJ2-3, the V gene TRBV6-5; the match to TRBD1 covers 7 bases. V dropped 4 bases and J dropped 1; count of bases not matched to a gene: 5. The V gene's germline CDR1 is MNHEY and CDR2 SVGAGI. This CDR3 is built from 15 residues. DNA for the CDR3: TGTGCCAGCAGTTTCGGGACAGCCCGCACAGATACGCAGTATTTT. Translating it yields CASSFGTARTDTQYF.

For the CDR3, the DNA is TGTGCCAGTAGCCCCTCGGGGGGCAGTTCACCCCTCCACTTT. This codes for CASSPSGGSSPLHF. This chain connects TRBV19 to TRBJ1-6; tentative D call: TRBD1 (6 bases). Germline assignment: CDR1 LNHDA and CDR2 SQIVND (reference sequence). Trimming cost V 6 bases and J 9 bases, with 15 bases left between them. This CDR3 comprises 14 residues. Full variable domain (outside the CDR3, taken from reference TRBV19 and TRBJ1-6): DGGITQSPKYLFRKEGQNVTLSCEQNLNHDAMYWYRQDPGQGLRLIYYSQIVNDFQKGDIAEGYSVSREKKESFPLTVTSAQKNPTAFYLCASSPSGGSSPLHFGNGTRLTVT.

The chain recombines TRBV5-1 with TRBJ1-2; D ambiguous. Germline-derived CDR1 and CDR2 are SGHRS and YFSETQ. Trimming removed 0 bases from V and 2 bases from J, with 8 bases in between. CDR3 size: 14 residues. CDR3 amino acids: CASSLEQTNYGYTF. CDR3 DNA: TGCGCCAGCAGCTTGGAACAGACGAACTATGGCTACACCTTC.

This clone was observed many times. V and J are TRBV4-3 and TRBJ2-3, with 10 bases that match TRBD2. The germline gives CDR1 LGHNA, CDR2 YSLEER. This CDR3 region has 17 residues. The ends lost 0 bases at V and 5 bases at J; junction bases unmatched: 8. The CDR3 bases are TGCGCCAGCAGCCAAGAAGAGAGCGGGAGGGGAGGAGATACGCAGTATTTT. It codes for CASSQEESGRGGDTQYF.

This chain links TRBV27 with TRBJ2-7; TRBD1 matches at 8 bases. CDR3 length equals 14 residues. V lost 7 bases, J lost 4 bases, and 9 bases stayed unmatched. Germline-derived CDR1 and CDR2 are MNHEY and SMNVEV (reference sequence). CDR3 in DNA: TGTGCCAGCACCCCATACAGGGGGAGGTACGAGCAGTACTTC. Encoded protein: CASTPYRGRYEQYF.

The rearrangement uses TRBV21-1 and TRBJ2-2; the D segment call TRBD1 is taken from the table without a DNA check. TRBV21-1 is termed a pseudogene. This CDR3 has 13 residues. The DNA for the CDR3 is TGTGCCAGCAGCAAAGAAGGGGCCGGGGAGCTGTTTTTT. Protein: CASSKEGAGELFF.

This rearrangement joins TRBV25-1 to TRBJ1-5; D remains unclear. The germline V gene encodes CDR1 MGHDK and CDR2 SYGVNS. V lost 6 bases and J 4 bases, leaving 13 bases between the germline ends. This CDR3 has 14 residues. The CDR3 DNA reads TGTGCCAGCAGCTCGATGGGCCAAAATCAGCCCCAGCATTTT. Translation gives CASSSMGQNQPQHF.

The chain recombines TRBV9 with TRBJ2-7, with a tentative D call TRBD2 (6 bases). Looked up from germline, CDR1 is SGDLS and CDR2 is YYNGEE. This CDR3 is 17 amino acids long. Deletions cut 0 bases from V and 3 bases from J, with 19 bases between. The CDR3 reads CASSVANGTLRCYEQYV. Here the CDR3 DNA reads TGTGCCAGCAGCGTAGCGAACGGGACTCTAAGGTGCTACGAGCAGTACGTC.

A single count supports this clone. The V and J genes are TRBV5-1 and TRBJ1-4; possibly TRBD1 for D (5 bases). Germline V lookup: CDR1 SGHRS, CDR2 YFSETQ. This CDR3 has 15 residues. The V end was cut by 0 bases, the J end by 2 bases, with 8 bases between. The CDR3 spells CASSLAGGTNEKLFF. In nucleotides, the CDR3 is TGCGCCAGCAGCTTGGCCGGGGGGACTAATGAAAAACTGTTTTTT.

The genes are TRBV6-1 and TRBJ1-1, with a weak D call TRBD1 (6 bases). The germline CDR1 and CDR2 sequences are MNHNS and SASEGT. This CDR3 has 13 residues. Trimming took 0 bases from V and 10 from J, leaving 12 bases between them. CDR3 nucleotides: TGTGCCAGCAGTGAAGCCGGGGAGGGGGTAGCTTTCTTT. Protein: CASSEAGEGVAFF.

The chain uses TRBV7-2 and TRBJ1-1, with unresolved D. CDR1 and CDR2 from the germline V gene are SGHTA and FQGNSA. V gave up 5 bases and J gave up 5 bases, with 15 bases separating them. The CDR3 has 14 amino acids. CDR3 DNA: TGTGCCAGCAGCCTAATTCGTCTTCTGACTGAAGCTTTCTTT. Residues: CASSLIRLLTEAFF.

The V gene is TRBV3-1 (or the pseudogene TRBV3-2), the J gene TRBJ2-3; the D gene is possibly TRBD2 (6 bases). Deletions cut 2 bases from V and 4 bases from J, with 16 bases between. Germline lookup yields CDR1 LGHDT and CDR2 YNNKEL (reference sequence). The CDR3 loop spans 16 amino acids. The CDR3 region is CASSQRRFGSADTQYF. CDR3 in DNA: TGTGCCAGCAGCCAACGGCGCTTCGGGAGCGCAGATACGCAGTATTTT.

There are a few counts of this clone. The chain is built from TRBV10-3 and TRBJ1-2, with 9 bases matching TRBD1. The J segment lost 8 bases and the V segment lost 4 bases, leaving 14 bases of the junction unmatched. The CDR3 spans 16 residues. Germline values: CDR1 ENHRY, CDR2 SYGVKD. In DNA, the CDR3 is TGTGCCATCAGTGCCGGGACAGGGCCCACCTCTTCAGGCTACACCTTC. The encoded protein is CAISAGTGPTSSGYTF.

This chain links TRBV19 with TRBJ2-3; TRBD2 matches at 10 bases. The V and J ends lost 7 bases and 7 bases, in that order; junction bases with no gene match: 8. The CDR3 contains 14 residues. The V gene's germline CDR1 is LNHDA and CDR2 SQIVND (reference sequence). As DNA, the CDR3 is TGTGCCAGTAAGGCGAGTAGCGGGGGGTATACGCAGTATTTT. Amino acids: CASKASSGGYTQYF.